The rows below give T cell receptor beta chains drawn from one sample of a study of cytomegalovirus exposure and HLA in healthy donors. Data came from immunoSEQ multiplex PCR; TCRdb stores just in-frame clones and leaves some out. The repertoire includes tens of thousands of clones, roughly 78% of them detected once, and around 8.9% sits in the top ten. The specimen was PBMCs. The receptor set was obtained from a man aged 35-49 years in good health and CMV-seronegative. CDR3s include the opening cysteine and the closing phenylalanine or tryptophan. Each record gives: V gene, J gene, clone size, CDR3 length, D gene, CDR3 protein, CDR3 DNA. The D gene is left open where the match is weak. Rows give clone size only sometimes, using once, few, many, or a class for an expanded clone.

V: TRBV6-5; J: TRBJ1-4; size: -; length: 13; D: -; CDR3: CASTRGIREKLFF; DNA: TGTGCCAGCACCCGAGGTATTCGGGAAAAACTGTTTTTT
V: TRBV6-5; J: TRBJ2-7; size: few; length: 14; D: TRBD2; CDR3: CASSRLAGGNEQYF; DNA: TGTGCCAGCAGTCGACTAGCGGGAGGCAACGAGCAGTACTTC
V: TRBV7-3; J: TRBJ2-1; size: -; length: 19; D: TRBD2; CDR3: CASSPGASGGSISYNEQFF; DNA: TGTGCCAGCAGCCCCGGGGCTAGCGGGGGATCGATCTCCTACAATGAGCAGTTCTTC
V: TRBV2; J: TRBJ2-7; size: once; length: 13; D: -; CDR3: CASKTGSSYEQYF; DNA: TGTGCCAGCAAAACAGGTTCCTCCTACGAGCAGTACTTC
V: TRBV4-2; J: TRBJ2-7; size: -; length: 14; D: TRBD1; CDR3: CASSQEDKGAEQYF; DNA: TGTGCCAGCAGCCAAGAGGACAAGGGGGCCGAGCAGTACTTC
V: TRBV2; J: TRBJ2-7; size: few; length: 16; D: TRBD2; CDR3: CASSESVGGGSYEQYF; DNA: TGTGCCAGCAGTGAGAGTGTTGGCGGGGGATCCTACGAGCAGTACTTC
V: TRBV29-1; J: TRBJ2-1; size: -; length: 15; D: TRBD2; CDR3: CSVGGTSGDYNEQFF; DNA: TGCAGCGTGGGAGGGACTAGCGGGGACTACAATGAGCAGTTCTTC
V: TRBV10-2; J: TRBJ2-1; size: -; length: 12; D: -; CDR3: CASSESNSPQFF; DNA: TGCGCCAGCAGTGAGTCTAACAGCCCCCAGTTCTTC
V: TRBV20-1; J: TRBJ1-2; size: few; length: 9; D: -; CDR3: CSAPGGYTF; DNA: TGCAGTGCCCCCGGTGGCTACACCTTC
V: TRBV5-4; J: TRBJ2-7; size: -; length: 15; D: TRBD2; CDR3: CASSLGLAVRSEWYF; DNA: TGTGCCAGCAGCTTGGGTCTAGCGGTGAGATCCGAATGGTACTTC
V: TRBV29-1; J: TRBJ1-1; size: -; length: 14; D: -; CDR3: CSVVPGASNTEAFF; DNA: TGCAGCGTTGTCCCTGGGGCCTCGAACACTGAAGCTTTCTTT
V: TRBV5-1; J: TRBJ2-1; size: -; length: 15; D: TRBD1; CDR3: CASSTGTGWYNEQFF; DNA: TGCGCCAGCAGCACCGGGACAGGGTGGTACAATGAGCAGTTCTTC